This TCR beta chain was identified in a study of T-cell memory formation after mild COVID-19. For the study at large: Largely, TCR clusters stayed within a single donor.

Study-level findings and limits: There were some responding clones in pre-infection memory, which suggested that cross-reactive memory had joined. Nothing showed for sure that second-wave clones peaking on day 37 were SARS-CoV-2 specific.

Comments on this clonotype: Its antigen is not identified.

CDR3 length: 14 residues. The germline CDR1 and CDR2 sequences are SGHRS and YFSETQ. V was clipped by 4 bases and J by 3 bases, with 10 bases between them. Employing constant-segment primers, 5'RACE generated TCR alpha and TCR beta cDNA libraries bearing sample barcodes and UMIs. Via MiXCR, TCRdb re-called the 5' RACE reads, giving one row per CDR3 protein. The sample lists roughly 580,000 distinct CDR3 sequences, roughly 18% occurring once. The J gene is TRBJ1-4, the V gene TRBV5-1, with D unresolved. The sequenced material came from PBMCs or a T cell subset sorted from them (not recorded which). This sequence was found in an adult woman who had mild COVID-19 (a few samples of this study predate the infection). Cell type and time point are not known. CDR3: CASSPGDANEKLFF. The CDR3 coding sequence is TGCGCCAGCAGCCCGGGCGATGCTAATGAAAAACTGTTTTTT.